The 17 T cell receptor beta chains listed next were all sequenced from one sample in a study of OX40 agonist ivuxolimab in advanced cancers. Data came from immunoSEQ multiplex PCR; TCRdb stores just in-frame clones and leaves some out. The data show about 100,000 clones, 75% to 90% seen once. Source: CD4+ or CD8+ T cells sorted from blood, taken in a trial of the OX40 agonist ivuxolimab. The receptors shown here come from an adult with an advanced solid tumor such as melanoma, head and neck, liver or kidney cancer.

The chain recombines TRBV27 with TRBJ2-1, with a possible D match to TRBD2 (5 bases). This CDR3 is 13 amino acids long. Germline CDR1 reads MNHEY; CDR2 reads SMNVEV (reference sequence). V lost 4 bases and J lost 6, with 10 bases in between. CDR3 loop: CASSSDRGNEQFF. In DNA form, the CDR3 reads TGTGCCAGCAGTTCCGACCGGGGCAATGAGCAGTTCTTC.

The V call is TRBV27, the J call TRBJ2-7; 8 nucleotides align to TRBD2. This CDR3 has 18 amino acids. Germline CDR1 reads MNHEY; CDR2 reads SMNVEV (reference sequence). The V gene end was trimmed by 0 bases and the J gene end by 3 bases; junction bases not matched to a gene: 13. The CDR3 DNA reads TGTGCCAGCAGTTTATCAAGCGGGAGAGGGTGGGCCCGCTACGAGCAGTACTTC. This translates into CASSLSSGRGWARYEQYF.

The J gene is TRBJ2-1, the V gene TRBV4-1; D is unclear. The CDR3 totals 13 residues. With 0 bases removed from V and 7 bases from J, the gap between germline ends came to 7 bases. Germline-derived CDR1 and CDR2 are MGHRA and YSYEKL. The CDR3 DNA follows: TGCGCCAGCAGCCAAGAGAACAGAAATGAGCAGTTCTTC. The encoded protein is CASSQENRNEQFF.

This sequence joins TRBV6-5 and TRBJ1-5; D perhaps matches TRBD1 (6 bases). V was trimmed by 6 bases and J by 0 bases, leaving 9 bases between them. From germline, CDR1 is MNHEY and CDR2 SVGAGI. The CDR3 is made up of 14 amino acids. The CDR3 DNA reads TGTGCCAGCAGCCTACAGGGTAGCAATCAGCCCCAGCATTTT. Its translation is CASSLQGSNQPQHF.

The chain links TRBV10-3 to TRBJ1-2, with 8 bases lining up with TRBD1. The V segment lost 4 bases and the J segment 4 bases; nucleotides outside the gene matches: 8. The CDR3 is 15 residues long. Germline V gives CDR1 ENHRY, CDR2 SYGVKD. The CDR3 sequence is CAISGTLQGAYGYTF. The CDR3 nucleotides read TGTGCCATCAGTGGAACCCTTCAGGGGGCCTATGGCTACACCTTC.

The chain is built from TRBV5-1 and TRBJ1-2; 9 nucleotides line up with TRBD1. V was pared by 5 bases and J by 6 bases, with 5 bases of the junction left unmatched. The CDR3 has 13 amino acids. Germline assignment: CDR1 SGHRS and CDR2 YFSETQ. The CDR3 protein is CASRRQGVDGYTF. In nucleotides, the CDR3 is TGCGCCAGCAGAAGACAGGGGGTGGATGGCTACACCTTC.

The gene calls are TRBV2 and TRBJ1-3, with a possible D match to TRBD1 (5 bases). This CDR3 has 15 amino acids. The V gene's germline CDR1 is SNHLY and CDR2 FYNNEI. V was clipped by 1 base and J by 4 bases, with 11 bases between them. CDR3 amino acids: CASSEERGTGNTIYF. The CDR3 region has the DNA TGTGCCAGCAGTGAAGAACGGGGGACCGGAAACACCATATATTTT.

The chain carries TRBV5-1 and TRBJ2-3, with 7 bases lining up with TRBD2. Germline values: CDR1 SGHRS, CDR2 YFSETQ. The CDR3 runs to 15 residues. J gave up 1 base and V 4 bases, and 6 bases lay outside the gene matches. The DNA of the CDR3 is TGCGCCAGCAGCCGGGGCCGGGGGGGCACAGATACGCAGTATTTT. Translation: CASSRGRGGTDTQYF.

Note on this clone: The sample holds other DNA sequences that translate to the same CDR3. This chain uses TRBV5-6 with TRBJ2-2; D is unresolved. Germline V gene data show CDR1 as SGHDT and CDR2 as YYEEEE. This CDR3 has 14 residues. V shed 4 bases and J shed 4 bases, with 11 bases lying between them. The CDR3: CASSEEPATGELFF. CDR3 nucleotides: TGTGCCAGCAGCGAAGAGCCGGCCACCGGGGAGCTGTTTTTT.

The chain uses TRBV4-1 and TRBJ2-1, with D unclear. V was clipped by 0 bases and J by 0 bases, with 6 bases between them. Germline V gene data show CDR1 as MGHRA and CDR2 as YSYEKL. The CDR3 consists of 15 residues. DNA for the CDR3: TGCGCCAGCAGCCAAGAGCCGAGCTCCTACAATGAGCAGTTCTTC. Its translation is CASSQEPSSYNEQFF.

V usage is TRBV7-2 and J usage is TRBJ2-7; D perhaps matches TRBD1 (5 bases). V dropped 1 base and J dropped 0 bases, with 10 bases sitting between them. Germline V gene data show CDR1 as SGHTA and CDR2 as FQGNSA. The CDR3 contains 15 residues. This chain's CDR3 is CASSLEPDISYEQYF. DNA for the CDR3: TGTGCCAGCAGCTTAGAGCCGGACATCTCCTACGAGCAGTACTTC. The variable domain in full, with the rest retrieved from reference TRBV7-2 and TRBJ2-7, is GAGVSQSPSNKVTEKGKDVELRCDPISGHTALYWYRQSLGQGLEFLIYFQGNSAPDKSGLPSDRFSAERTGGSVSTLTIQRTQQEDSAVYLCASSLEPDISYEQYFGPGTRLTVT.

The chain carries TRBV27 and TRBJ2-3, with unresolved D. Germline V lookup: CDR1 MNHEY, CDR2 SMNVEV (reference sequence). The CDR3 runs to 15 residues. V was clipped by 4 bases and J by 2 bases, with 13 bases between them. CDR3: CASSSDVLITDTQYF. In DNA, the CDR3 is TGTGCCAGCAGTTCGGACGTATTAATCACAGATACGCAGTATTTT.

As to this clone: The sample contains more than one DNA sequence encoding this CDR3. The rearrangement links TRBV5-1 to TRBJ2-3, with D maybe TRBD2 (6 bases). Germline assignment: CDR1 SGHRS and CDR2 YFSETQ. V lost 0 bases and J lost 0, with 8 bases in between. This CDR3 region has 15 residues. The CDR3 reads CASSLAGTSTDTQYF. The DNA for the CDR3 is TGCGCCAGCAGCTTGGCCGGGACTAGCACAGATACGCAGTATTTT.

V is TRBV9 and J is TRBJ2-3, with 11 bases that match TRBD2. J lost 0 bases, V lost 3 bases, and 3 bases had no gene match. Germline V gives CDR1 SGDLS, CDR2 YYNGEE. CDR3 length equals 16 residues. CDR3 in amino acids: CASSGLAGGSTDTQYF. CDR3 sequence (DNA): TGTGCCAGCAGCGGGCTAGCGGGAGGTAGCACAGATACGCAGTATTTT.

The V call is TRBV15, the J call TRBJ2-1; D not certain. Germline V gene data show CDR1 as LNHNV and CDR2 as YYDKDF (reference sequence). Trimming pared 0 bases from V and 13 bases from J, leaving 10 bases between. The CDR3 loop spans 12 amino acids. The CDR3 sequence is CATSREDERQFF. In DNA, the CDR3 is TGTGCCACCAGCAGAGAGGACGAGAGACAGTTCTTC.

The V call is TRBV7-2, the J call TRBJ2-2; TRBD1 matches at 9 bases. The CDR3 covers 16 residues. V shed 2 bases, J shed 5 bases, and the junction held 6 bases outside the gene matches. From germline, CDR1 is SGHTA and CDR2 FQGNSA. CDR3 protein: CASSLITGGRTGELFF. The DNA for the CDR3 is TGTGCCAGCAGCTTAATTACAGGGGGCCGGACCGGGGAGCTGTTTTTT.

The V call is TRBV5-5, the J call TRBJ2-1, with 8 nucleotides matching TRBD2. The germline CDR1 and CDR2 sequences are SGHKS and YYEKEE (reference sequence). The ends lost 2 bases at V and 6 bases at J; junction bases unmatched: 7. This CDR3 is built from 15 residues. The CDR3 DNA sequence: TGTGCCAGCAGCTTAACGGGGGGGCGCCCCAATGAGCAGTTCTTC. Amino acids: CASSLTGGRPNEQFF.